These 18 T cell receptor beta chains were all obtained from the same sample, sequenced in a study of blood T cell repertoires in COVID-19. The table came from immunoSEQ multiplex PCR; TCRdb's copy has only in-frame clones and leaves some out. Among some 400,000 clones listed, nearly 90% were seen once. The sample taken for sequencing was peripheral blood. Every receptor here comes from a man younger than 35 with active or convalescent COVID-19.

At least ten counts were recorded for this clone. The chain recombines TRBV9 with TRBJ2-7; TRBD1 aligns across 7 bases. The junction had 6 bases not matched to a gene; V was cut back by 3 bases and J by 3 bases. CDR1 SGDLS and CDR2 YYNGEE come from the germline V gene. The CDR3 has 14 residues. CDR3: CASSAGQFNYEQYF. The CDR3 DNA reads as TGTGCCAGCAGCGCGGGACAGTTCAACTACGAGCAGTACTTC.

The rearrangement joins TRBV28 to TRBJ2-3; 8 bases agree with TRBD1. Germline lookup yields CDR1 MDHEN and CDR2 SYDVKM. This CDR3 has 14 residues. The trim removed 7 bases at V and 5 bases at J, leaving 8 bases unmatched. This chain's CDR3 is CASTAGGVKDTQYF. The DNA of the CDR3 is TGTGCCAGCACCGCAGGGGGCGTCAAAGATACGCAGTATTTT.

The rearrangement joins TRBV27 to TRBJ2-2; 8 positions match TRBD1. J gave up 1 base and V 6 bases, and 7 bases lay outside the gene matches. The CDR3 is 16 amino acids. Germline V gene lookup returns CDR1 MNHEY and CDR2 SMNVEV (reference sequence). In DNA, the CDR3 is TGTGCCAGCAGCCGACAGGGGATGTTGAACACCGGGGAGCTGTTTTTT. As protein: CASSRQGMLNTGELFF.

CDR3 loop: CATSDVLSDEQYF. CDR3 coding DNA: TGTGCCACCAGTGATGTACTGTCGGACGAGCAGTACTTC. The chain joins TRBV24-1 to TRBJ2-7; D remains unclear. The CDR3 is 13 amino acids. Germline lookup yields CDR1 KGHDR and CDR2 SFDVKD. V dropped 3 bases and J dropped 5 bases, with 10 bases sitting between them.

The chain employs TRBV28 and TRBJ1-3, with TRBD1 matching over 12 bases. With 2 bases clipped from V and 8 bases from J, the junction kept 4 bases outside the gene matches. CDR1 and CDR2 from the germline V gene are MDHEN and SYDVKM. The CDR3 length is 15 residues. As DNA, the CDR3 is TGTGCCAGCAGTTTACTGGGACAGGGGGCTTACACCATATATTTT. Translated: CASSLLGQGAYTIYF. Supplemented by reference TRBV28 and TRBJ1-3, the full variable domain reads DVKVTQSSRYLVKRTGEKVFLECVQDMDHENMFWYRQDPGLGLRLIYFSYDVKMKEKGDIPEGYSVSREKKERFSLILESASTNQTSMYLCASSLLGQGAYTIYFGEGSWLTVV.

This CDR3 is CSVVGRVTDTQYF. CDR3 DNA sequence: TGCAGCGTTGTGGGCAGGGTAACAGATACGCAGTATTTT. The chain links TRBV29-1 to TRBJ2-3; possible D gene TRBD1, 5 bases. The CDR3 covers 13 residues. V was cut by 4 bases and J by 3 bases, with 11 bases left in between. Germline CDR1 reads SQVTM; CDR2 reads ANQGSEA.

V is TRBV7-9 and J is TRBJ1-5, with 8 bases aligning to TRBD1. Trimming cost V 5 bases and J 4 bases; bases outside gene matches: 10. The germline CDR1 and CDR2 sequences are SEHNR and FQNEAQ (reference sequence). This CDR3 has 16 residues. This chain's CDR3 is CASSPDGTGPNQPQHF. For the CDR3, the DNA is TGTGCCAGCAGCCCGGACGGGACAGGCCCTAATCAGCCCCAGCATTTT. Using reference TRBV7-9 and TRBJ1-5 for the parts outside the CDR3, the full variable domain is DTGVSQNPRHKITKRGQNVTFRCDPISEHNRLYWYRQTLGQGPEFLTYFQNEAQLEKSRLLSDRFSAERPKGSFSTLEIQRTEQGDSAMYLCASSPDGTGPNQPQHFGDGTRLSIL.

This sequence joins TRBV5-1 and TRBJ2-1, with TRBD2 as a possible D gene (5 bases). Germline values: CDR1 SGHRS, CDR2 YFSETQ. V dropped 3 bases and J dropped 0 bases, with 7 bases sitting between them. The CDR3 extends over 14 amino acids. DNA for the CDR3: TGCGCCAGCAGCTGGACTGGCTCCTACAATGAGCAGTTCTTC. Its protein product is CASSWTGSYNEQFF.

CDR3 DNA: TGTGCCAGCAGCTTTTCGGGAGAGACCCAGTACTTC. Translated, it gives CASSFSGETQYF. This chain connects TRBV7-9 to TRBJ2-5; no definite D call. Looked up from germline, CDR1 is SEHNR and CDR2 is FQNEAQ (reference sequence). The ends were cut back, 3 bases at V and 4 bases at J, with 6 bases in the middle. This CDR3 has 12 residues.

The V call is TRBV7-9, the J call TRBJ2-7; 8 positions match TRBD2. CDR1 and CDR2 from the germline V gene are SEHNR and FQNEAQ (reference sequence). The length of the CDR3 is 15 residues. Trimming at V came to 4 bases and at J to 0 bases, leaving 5 bases not matched to a gene. Here the CDR3 reads CASSWPGTSSYEQYF. CDR3 nucleotide sequence: TGTGCCAGCAGCTGGCCCGGGACTAGCTCCTACGAGCAGTACTTC.

V usage is TRBV19 and J usage is TRBJ1-4, with 9 bases identical to TRBD1. CDR3 length: 13 residues. CDR1 is LNHDA, CDR2 SQIVND, per germline (reference sequence). Losses at the gene ends were 9 bases for V and 4 bases for J; bases not matched to a gene: 3. The CDR3 nucleotides read TGTGCCAGCCAGACAGGGGGTAATGAAAAACTGTTTTTT. It encodes CASQTGGNEKLFF.

V usage is TRBV5-1 and J usage is TRBJ1-1; D gene uncertain. The germline V gene has CDR1 SGHRS and CDR2 YFSETQ. Trimming stripped 0 bases from V and 0 bases from J, with 6 bases between. The CDR3 is made up of 14 amino acids. The CDR3 here is CASSLDRMNTEAFF. In nucleotides, the CDR3 is TGCGCCAGCAGCTTGGACAGAATGAACACTGAAGCTTTCTTT. Drawing the rest from reference TRBV5-1 and TRBJ1-1, the complete variable domain is KAGVTQTPRYLIKTRGQQVTLSCSPISGHRSVSWYQQTPGQGLQFLFEYFSETQRNKGNFPGRFSGRQFSNSRSEMNVSTLELGDSALYLCASSLDRMNTEAFFGQGTRLTVV.

The V gene is TRBV7-6, the J gene TRBJ1-1, with 10 bases that match TRBD1. Germline loops: CDR1 SGHVS, CDR2 FNYEAQ. The CDR3 extends over 15 amino acids. Trimming removed 4 bases from V and 4 bases from J; junction bases left unmatched: 6. This CDR3 reads CASSSLTGGLTEAFF. In DNA form, the CDR3 reads TGTGCCAGCAGCTCCCTGACAGGGGGCCTCACTGAAGCTTTCTTT.

This clone was found a few times. The chain joins TRBV7-3 to TRBJ2-1, with 8 bases that match TRBD2. The V gene end was trimmed by 5 bases and the J gene end by 0 bases; junction bases not matched to a gene: 6. The CDR3 runs 16 residues. Germline CDR1 and CDR2: SGHTA and FQGTGA. The CDR3: CASSHDAGGSYNEQFF. The CDR3 coding sequence is TGTGCCAGCAGCCACGACGCGGGGGGCTCCTACAATGAGCAGTTCTTC.

The rearrangement uses TRBV25-1 and TRBJ1-1; 9 bases map to TRBD1. V shed 1 base and J 4 bases; nucleotides not matched to a gene: 1. This CDR3 comprises 14 residues. From germline, CDR1 is MGHDK and CDR2 SYGVNS. The CDR3 region has the DNA TGTGCCAGCAGTGAATCGACAGGGGGCACTGAAGCTTTCTTT. The encoded protein is CASSESTGGTEAFF.

This sequence joins TRBV6-5 and TRBJ1-1, with D unresolved. The germline V gene encodes CDR1 MNHEY and CDR2 SVGAGI. The CDR3 totals 16 residues. Trimming removed 3 bases from V and 1 base from J, with 15 bases in between. CDR3 DNA: TGTGCCAGCAGTTATTCCCGGGTAGTTGGGAACACTGAAGCTTTCTTT. It specifies CASSYSRVVGNTEAFF.

The CDR3 here is CASQGVATGELFF. As DNA, the CDR3 is TGTGCCAGTCAGGGGGTTGCGACCGGGGAGCTGTTTTTT. V usage is TRBV2 and J usage is TRBJ2-2, with 7 bases aligning to TRBD1. Germline CDR1 is SNHLY and CDR2 is FYNNEI. This CDR3 has 13 amino acids. V lost 9 bases to trimming and J lost 5 bases; unmatched junction nucleotides: 6.

The chain recombines TRBV18 with TRBJ1-6, with 7 bases fitting TRBD1. The germline V gene has CDR1 KGHSH and CDR2 LQKENI. V shed 4 bases and J 7 bases; nucleotides not matched to a gene: 4. This CDR3 region has 14 residues. CDR3 sequence (DNA): TGTGCCAGCTCACAGGACAGGAAGAATTCACCCCTCCACTTT. This translates into CASSQDRKNSPLHF.